This TCR beta chain is from a study of a mutant IDH1 vaccine in newly diagnosed glioma. Background on the study: Investigators started vaccination 4-6 weeks after radiotherapy alone, or with temozolomide cycles. Therapy received beforehand was radiotherapy, temozolomide, or both, with most patients given both. Treated patients had a mean age of about 44 years and a sex split that was roughly 60% male and approximately 38% female.

Time point defined: week 11, during vaccination. A single vaccine dose contained 300 ug of mutant IDH1 20-mer peptide, and topical imiquimod was used with it. Sequenced by immunoSEQ multiplex PCR; TCRdb stores in-frame clones only, minus some. Of approximately 110,000 clones in the sample, under 90% are singletons; the top ten hold roughly 0.57%. About this clone: Its antigen is still unknown.

V was clipped by 4 bases and J by 0 bases, with 5 bases between them. Germline lookup yields CDR1 SGHRS and CDR2 YFSETQ. The CDR3 loop spans 13 amino acids. V is TRBV5-1 and J is TRBJ1-3; D not certain. This sequence was found in a woman in her 50s with glioma. The material sequenced was PBMCs, taken from a glioma patient whose treatment included an IDH1 peptide vaccine. The CDR3 nucleotides are TGCGCCAGCAGCATGGACTCTGGAAACACCATATATTTT. It translates to CASSMDSGNTIYF.